The 9 T cell receptor beta chains below were found in one sample sequenced in a study of human T cells and chemical hapten exposure. A single record per CDR3 protein comes from TCRdb applying MiXCR to the RACE reads. This sample has about 340,000 distinct CDR3 sequences, with about 7% found just once. The time point was: patch test 1, 2 weeks after DPC sensitization. Treatment specified: therapeutic diphenylcyclopropenone sensitization with weekly scalp DPC. Here the sequenced sample was whole blood, taken in connection with sensitization to the hapten diphenylcyclopropenone (DPC). The receptors originated from a woman aged 18-30 years with alopecia areata. Some clones in this sample may be carry-over from other donors' samples.

This clonotype was counted many times. The chain employs TRBV29-1 and TRBJ2-1; 9 bases are a match to TRBD1. V dropped 6 bases and J dropped 3; count of bases not matched to a gene: 9. Germline CDR1 SQVTM, CDR2 ANQGSEA. The CDR3 loop spans 15 amino acids. As DNA, the CDR3 is TGCAGCGTCCCACTACGGGACAGGGTCTACAATGAGCAGTTCTTC. It yields the protein CSVPLRDRVYNEQFF.

At least ten counts were recorded for this clonotype. The V call is TRBV13, the J call TRBJ2-7; 11 nucleotides match TRBD1. This CDR3 contains 16 residues. Germline V gives CDR1 PRHDT, CDR2 FYEKMQ (reference sequence). The trim removed 0 bases at V and 5 bases at J, leaving 6 bases unmatched. The CDR3 loop is CASSLGGQGAIHEQYF. DNA of the CDR3: TGTGCCAGCAGCTTAGGAGGACAGGGGGCTATCCACGAGCAGTACTTC.

This clonotype showed up just a few times. The chain recombines TRBV12-3 or TRBV12-4 with TRBJ1-1; 7 nucleotides line up with TRBD1. The J segment lost 1 base and the V segment lost 8 bases, leaving 7 bases of the junction unmatched. The CDR3 is 14 amino acids. The CDR3 here is CASGSDRENTEAFF. The CDR3 nucleotides read TGTGCCAGCGGCAGTGACAGGGAGAACACTGAAGCTTTCTTT.

In its sample, this clonotype was seen a few times. The rearrangement links TRBV12-3 or TRBV12-4 to TRBJ1-5; no clear D. The CDR3 is 12 residues long. Trimming pared 6 bases from V and 6 bases from J, leaving 9 bases between. For the CDR3, the DNA is TGTGCCAGCAGCCCACTGGGTCAGCCCCAGCATTTT. This encodes CASSPLGQPQHF.

The chain links TRBV9 to TRBJ2-2, with D possibly being TRBD2 (6 bases). CDR3 length: 16 amino acids. Germline V gene sequence: CDR1 SGDLS, CDR2 YYNGEE. V was cut by 4 bases and J by 2 bases, with 15 bases left in between. For the CDR3, the DNA is TGTGCCAGCAGCTCCGAAGGAGGGGCAAACACCGGGGAGCTGTTTTTT. Protein: CASSSEGGANTGELFF.

The J gene is TRBJ1-6, the V gene TRBV6-1; TRBD1 matches 9 bases. CDR3 length: 14 residues. Germline CDR1 reads MNHNS; CDR2 reads SASEGT. After removal of 6 bases from V and 10 bases from J, the junction contained 7 bases not matched to a gene. The CDR3 DNA sequence: TGTGCCAGCAGCCTACAGGGGGCTTACTCACCCCTCCACTTT. Translation: CASSLQGAYSPLHF.

In its sample, this clonotype was seen many times. The chain has TRBV4-1 and TRBJ2-7; D is uncertain. Trimming took 0 bases from V and 1 from J, leaving 13 bases between them. CDR1 and CDR2 from the germline V gene are MGHRA and YSYEKL. The length of the CDR3 is 16 residues. As DNA, the CDR3 is TGCGCCAGCAGCCAAGAGGCGGAGCTTTTTTCCTACGAGCAGTACTTC. It translates to CASSQEAELFSYEQYF.

This clonotype was picked up many times. The chain employs TRBV10-3 and TRBJ2-1; a weak D match, TRBD2 (6 bases). Germline V gives CDR1 ENHRY, CDR2 SYGVKD. This CDR3 spans 15 amino acids. V was cut by 0 bases and J by 8 bases, with 14 bases left in between. CDR3 bases: TGTGCCATCAGTGAGTCGGACGGGGGTATGGATGAGCAGTTCTTC. Its protein product is CAISESDGGMDEQFF.

Only a few counts were recorded for this clonotype. The chain is built from TRBV7-3 and TRBJ2-2; D might be TRBD1 (6 bases). Germline CDR1 SGHTA, CDR2 FQGTGA. Trimming stripped 5 bases from V and 5 bases from J, with 15 bases between. The CDR3 has 15 residues. This chain's CDR3 is CASSLQGLGTGELFF. The CDR3 coding sequence is TGTGCCAGCAGCCTCCAGGGGTTAGGGACCGGGGAGCTGTTTTTT.